The 23 T cell receptor beta chains below come from one sample, sequenced in a study of blood T cell repertoires in COVID-19. Using immunoSEQ multiplex PCR, the repertoire was profiled, and TCRdb retains in-frame clones only, with some absent. The table lists 160,000 or so clones, around 90% of them singletons. The sample was peripheral blood. Every receptor here comes from a man in his 60s with active or convalescent COVID-19.

V and J are TRBV6-2 or TRBV6-3 and TRBJ2-3; no definite D call. CDR1 and CDR2 (germline): MNHEY, SVGEGT. V lost 0 bases to trimming and J lost 4 bases, with 8 bases between them. The CDR3 sequence is 14 residues long. The DNA for the CDR3 is TGTGCCAGCAGTTACTCGTTCCAGGCAGATACGCAGTATTTT. It is translated as CASSYSFQADTQYF.

The gene calls are TRBV25-1 and TRBJ1-3; D unclear. Germline CDR1 is MGHDK and CDR2 is SYGVNS. The CDR3 consists of 13 residues. The ends were cut back, 2 bases at V and 4 bases at J, with 6 bases in the middle. The DNA for the CDR3 is TGTGCCAGCAGTGAAACACAGGGAAACACCATATATTTT. This gives the protein CASSETQGNTIYF.

V is TRBV19 and J is TRBJ1-1, with TRBD1 as a possible D gene (5 bases). The CDR3 is 14 amino acids. Trimming removed 3 bases from V and 6 bases from J, with 14 bases in between. In germline, CDR1 is LNHDA, CDR2 SQIVND (reference sequence). CDR3 sequence: CASSMGGVDPEAFF. CDR3 bases: TGTGCCAGTAGTATGGGGGGGGTGGACCCTGAAGCTTTCTTT.

In this sample, this clone turned up once. The gene calls are TRBV10-3 and TRBJ2-7; 10 nucleotides match TRBD2. V lost 0 bases and J lost 7; bases outside the gene matches: 6. CDR3 size: 15 residues. Germline V CDR1 and CDR2: ENHRY, SYGVKD. CDR3 DNA sequence: TGTGCCATCAGTGAGTCTTCTAGCGGGGGTCGGGAGCAGTACTTC. It encodes CAISESSSGGREQYF.

The chain uses TRBV4-1 and TRBJ1-1, with 7 nucleotides matching TRBD1. From germline, CDR1 is MGHRA and CDR2 YSYEKL. The CDR3 is 14 residues long. Trimming removed 4 bases from V and 4 bases from J; junction bases left unmatched: 6. CDR3 sequence: CASSRQGRATEAFF. CDR3 nucleotide sequence: TGCGCCAGCAGCCGACAGGGACGGGCCACTGAAGCTTTCTTT.

The chain links TRBV5-6 to TRBJ2-7, with D possibly TRBD1 on 6 matching bases. This CDR3 has 14 amino acids. The V gene's germline CDR1 is SGHDT and CDR2 YYEEEE. Trimming cost V 0 bases and J 5 bases, with 12 bases left between them. CDR3 region: CASSLGQGTNEQYF. CDR3 nucleotides: TGTGCCAGCAGCTTGGGGCAGGGGACGAACGAGCAGTACTTC.

The rearrangement joins TRBV30 to TRBJ1-1, with D maybe TRBD1 (6 bases). Trimming shortened V by 3 bases and J by 5 bases, and 16 bases separated the two germline ends. The length of the CDR3 is 14 residues. CDR1 is GTSNPN, CDR2 SVGIG, per germline (reference sequence). The CDR3 DNA follows: TGTGCCTGGAGGGGCTTGGGGGCAGGTACTGAAGCTTTCTTT. It specifies CAWRGLGAGTEAFF.

The V call is TRBV5-1, the J call TRBJ1-1; D is unresolved. The CDR3 covers 14 residues. The germline gives CDR1 SGHRS, CDR2 YFSETQ. V gave up 3 bases and J gave up 0 bases, with 9 bases separating them. The chain's CDR3 is CASSSGRMNTEAFF. The CDR3 nucleotides read TGCGCCAGCAGCTCGGGTAGGATGAACACTGAAGCTTTCTTT.

The chain couples TRBV18 to TRBJ2-1; 8 bases match TRBD1. V shed 0 bases and J 6 bases; nucleotides not matched to a gene: 7. The length of the CDR3 is 16 residues. CDR1 and CDR2 (germline): KGHSH, LQKENI. In DNA form, the CDR3 reads TGTGCCAGCTCACCACCGGTGGGGACAGGCAGCAATGAGCAGTTCTTC. Its protein product is CASSPPVGTGSNEQFF. Combining the CDR3 with reference TRBV18 and TRBJ2-1 gives the whole variable domain NAGVMQNPRHLVRRRGQEARLRCSPMKGHSHVYWYRQLPEEGLKFMVYLQKENIIDESGMPKERFSAEFPKEGPSILRIQQVVRGDSAAYFCASSPPVGTGSNEQFFGPGTRLTVL.

The CDR3 loop reads CASSVPDRANSPLHF. DNA for the CDR3: TGTGCCAGCAGTGTCCCGGACAGGGCAAATTCACCCCTCCACTTT. The chain carries TRBV28 and TRBJ1-6, with 8 bases that match TRBD1. The germline V gene encodes CDR1 MDHEN and CDR2 SYDVKM. CDR3 length equals 15 residues. With 5 bases clipped from V and 7 bases from J, the junction kept 7 bases outside the gene matches.

The rearrangement links TRBV7-9 to TRBJ2-3; 9 positions match TRBD2. V lost 1 base and J lost 3; bases outside the gene matches: 8. This CDR3 contains 17 residues. Germline V CDR1 and CDR2: SEHNR, FQNEAQ (reference sequence). This chain's CDR3 is CASSLGSGGGATDTQYF. CDR3 DNA: TGTGCCAGCAGCTTAGGGTCCGGCGGGGGGGCTACAGATACGCAGTATTTT.

This clone has only one observation. This same CDR3 is encoded by further DNA sequences in the sample. The gene calls are TRBV6-5 and TRBJ2-7, with 8 bases lining up with TRBD1. J was trimmed by 2 bases and V by 0 bases; bases with no gene match: 3. Germline V gene data show CDR1 as MNHEY and CDR2 as SVGAGI. The CDR3 extends over 15 amino acids. CDR3 coding DNA: TGTGCCAGCAGTTACTCTGGACAGGGACCCTACGAGCAGTACTTC. Amino acid sequence: CASSYSGQGPYEQYF.

This chain joins TRBV5-4 and TRBJ1-4; TRBD1 matches 10 bases. The CDR3 covers 15 residues. Trimming removed 4 bases from V and 6 bases from J; junction bases left unmatched: 6. CDR1 is SGHNT and CDR2 is YYREEE in the germline V gene (reference sequence). The CDR3 coding sequence is TGTGCCAGCAGCGACAGGGGGCGCTTGGATGAAAAACTGTTTTTT. Translation: CASSDRGRLDEKLFF.

This clone was seen more than once but under ten times. The chain carries TRBV2 and TRBJ2-7, with TRBD1 as a possible D gene (5 bases). This CDR3 region has 15 residues. The germline CDR1 and CDR2 sequences are SNHLY and FYNNEI. Deletions cut 3 bases from V and 2 bases from J, with 14 bases between. The DNA for the CDR3 is TGTGCCAGCAGTGAGGGGCCGGGTCCGACCTACGAGCAGTACTTC. This translates into CASSEGPGPTYEQYF.

J is TRBJ1-3 and V is TRBV9, with a possible D match to TRBD1 (6 bases). Germline V gene sequence: CDR1 SGDLS, CDR2 YYNGEE. The germline V and J ends were trimmed by 1 base and 2 bases, with 10 bases remaining between them. This CDR3 comprises 15 residues. DNA of the CDR3: TGTGCCAGCAGCGTAACAGGGTTCCCTGGAAACACCATATATTTT. As protein: CASSVTGFPGNTIYF.

There are a few counts of this clone. This chain joins TRBV5-1 and TRBJ2-7; 9 nucleotides align to TRBD1. The CDR3 spans 15 residues. The germline CDR1 and CDR2 sequences are SGHRS and YFSETQ. V lost 4 bases and J lost 4; bases outside the gene matches: 9. The CDR3 sequence: CASSSLTGGFYEQYF. Written as DNA, the CDR3 is TGCGCCAGCAGCAGTTTGACAGGGGGTTTTTACGAGCAGTACTTC.

This clone was observed once. V and J are TRBV10-3 and TRBJ1-1, with D possibly matching TRBD1 (6 bases). The germline V gene has CDR1 ENHRY and CDR2 SYGVKD. This CDR3 is built from 13 residues. V lost 7 bases and J lost 5, with 14 bases in between. The CDR3 coding sequence is TGTGCCATCATGACGGGGGGGCGAACTGAAGCTTTCTTT. It is translated as CAIMTGGRTEAFF.

V and J are TRBV10-3 and TRBJ2-3; 14 positions match TRBD2. This CDR3 is 18 amino acids long. Unmatched junction bases numbered 8, after V lost 5 bases and J lost 1 base. In germline, CDR1 is ENHRY, CDR2 SYGVKD. The CDR3 nucleotides read TGTGCCATCAGTTCCGGGACTAGCGGGAGTCGGGGCACAGATACGCAGTATTTT. Encoded protein: CAISSGTSGSRGTDTQYF.

This chain joins TRBV6-1 and TRBJ1-2; TRBD1 matches at 7 bases. After removal of 0 bases from V and 7 bases from J, the junction contained 11 bases not matched to a gene. Germline V gene data show CDR1 as MNHNS and CDR2 as SASEGT. The CDR3 consists of 16 residues. The CDR3 reads CASSEAGQVVNGGYTF. CDR3 bases: TGTGCCAGCAGTGAAGCCGGACAGGTGGTAAATGGTGGCTACACCTTC.

The gene calls are TRBV6-2 or TRBV6-3 and TRBJ1-1, with D possibly matching TRBD1 (6 bases). Trimming removed 2 bases from V and 1 base from J, with 11 bases in between. Per the germline V gene, CDR1 is MNHEY and CDR2 is SVGEGT. The CDR3 spans 15 residues. The CDR3 reads CASSYAVTGNTEAFF. The CDR3 nucleotides read TGTGCCAGCAGTTACGCTGTGACAGGGAACACTGAAGCTTTCTTT.

The gene calls are TRBV27 and TRBJ1-5; 7 nucleotides align to TRBD1. This CDR3 spans 17 amino acids. Germline values: CDR1 MNHEY, CDR2 SMNVEV (reference sequence). The V segment lost 4 bases and the J segment 0 bases; nucleotides outside the gene matches: 9. The chain's CDR3 is CASSSRDSKYSNQPQHF. DNA for the CDR3: TGTGCCAGCAGTTCAAGGGACAGTAAATATAGCAATCAGCCCCAGCATTTT.

This clone was recorded once. This chain connects TRBV19 to TRBJ1-3; D possibly corresponds to TRBD1 (5 bases). Germline loops: CDR1 LNHDA, CDR2 SQIVND (reference sequence). Trimming stripped 5 bases from V and 6 bases from J, with 17 bases between. CDR3 length equals 15 residues. The CDR3, as DNA: TGTGCCAGTAGTCTCAGCATACAGGTGGAAAACACCATATATTTT. Its translation is CASSLSIQVENTIYF.

The chain has TRBV18 and TRBJ1-5; weak D call: TRBD1 (5 bases). Germline V CDR1 and CDR2: KGHSH, LQKENI. Trimming removed 1 base from V and 6 bases from J, with 19 bases in between. The CDR3 is 17 amino acids. CDR3 nucleotide sequence: TGTGCCAGCTCACCACAGGGTTTAGGGGTTTTGAGTCAGCCCCAGCATTTT. It codes for CASSPQGLGVLSQPQHF.